A selection of T cell receptor beta chains follows, all from one sample in a study of T cell clones after liver transplantation. Only in-frame clones appear in the TCRdb table, and some are missing; sequencing was by immunoSEQ multiplex PCR. The profile shows some 80,000 clones, 84% of them singletons. Sequenced here: CD4+ T cells from blood, sampled about 50 months after liver transplant. All receptors derive from a human patient who received a liver transplant. These T cells may partly come from the graft donor. The conserved cysteine and the conserved F or W are not part of the CDR3 here. Fields, in order: V gene, CDR3 protein.

TRBV19	ASSPFSGGANNEQF
TRBV7-9	ASSQAGGGFTGELF
TRBV5-1	ASSPGGGRGGNNEQF
TRBV27	ASSSRLGNTIY
TRBV29-1	SVMDNGSGSHEQY
TRBV9	ASSVEDNTGELF
TRBV5-5	ASSEQGAQEQY
TRBV15	ATSREGRTSSYEQF
TRBV6-6	ASSFDSYEQY
TRBV13	ASSLGDSMFPMRETQY
TRBV6-4	ASSLDPSSYNEQF
TRBV27	ASTRDRYTDTQY
TRBV7-9	ASSPIAGEQY
TRBV7-2	ASSLDSHQPQH
TRBV14	ASSLLRRDTGELF
TRBV28	ASSRVSGVGELF
TRBV11-2	ASSPLGTGGNYGYT
TRBV7-9	ASSLGVRMNEQF
TRBV11-3	ASSLVGGDTGELF
TRBV28	ASVGQVYEQY
TRBV29-1	SVEDRLTAF
TRBV7-2	ASSLEGQGSVEAF
TRBV4-2	ASSLTSVGATLSYEQY
TRBV7-2	ASSLTGVGEKLF
TRBV9	ASSVISTEDINQPQH
TRBV5-1	ASSLTWFTDTQY
TRBV4-2	ASSQAGTGVYGYT
TRBV5-5	ASSLKTGVTF
TRBV5-1	ASSVGVREQF
TRBV2	ASSRGRGMPQH
TRBV6-5	ASSQNEGGYT
TRBV5-1	ASSSPGGGETQY
TRBV5-6	ASSPRTDFYEQY
TRBV5-4	ASSKGGARTDEQF
TRBV10-3	ATHPRGDSGANVLT
TRBV4-2	ASSQEFTTSGGKTYEQY
TRBV7-3	ASSLGAQELNTEAF
TRBV19	ASTPTVTGKYYGYT
TRBV11-3	ASSSRTGNTGELF
TRBV7-3	ASSPTRGSTDTQY
TRBV28	ASSLTGGVFYEQY
TRBV9	ASGTQGYEQY
TRBV28	ASFHRDSYEQY
TRBV7-2	ASSLEVFGTQY
TRBV5-5	ASSPLSANTEAF
TRBV6-5	ASSGTGYQPQH
TRBV6-6	ASSWLAGANEQF
TRBV6-6	ASSATATLWEQY
TRBV19	ASSDRGGSEPYEQY
TRBV11-2	ASSLVSSGRGYEQF
TRBV11-3	ASSLNGGLSEQY
TRBV5-4	ASSSGLAGGFSADTQY
TRBV7-3	ASSPGGQGSTDTQY